This T cell receptor beta chain was observed in a study of Ad26.COV2.S vaccination and SARS-CoV-2 variants. Study observations and caveats: Vaccinated and placebo-treated recipients had similar non-spike TCR breadth. From the TCR breadth and depth analyses, total T cell responses may have been underestimated.

On this clone itself: Its antigen is still unknown.

The treatment denotes: roughly 20 received Ad26.COV2.S at low or high dose, single or two shots; 5 received placebo; per-sample allocation not given. Specimens were obtained on day 63 following the first vaccine or placebo injection. V was trimmed by 6 bases and J by 4 bases, leaving 10 bases between them. The CDR3 has 14 residues. CDR1 and CDR2 (germline): MRHNA, SNTAGT. Data came from immunoSEQ multiplex PCR; TCRdb stores just in-frame clones and leaves some out. The table shows around 250,000 clones, with roughly 86% occurring only once. The sample was peripheral blood, taken in a trial of Ad26.COV2.S vaccine versus placebo. The rearrangement uses TRBV6-4 and TRBJ1-6, with a weak D call TRBD1 (6 bases). This sequence originates from a person aged 18-65 years who received the Ad26.COV2.S COVID-19 vaccine or a placebo. CDR3 nucleotide sequence: TGTGCCAGCAGCAGGGGACAATATAATTCACCCCTCCACTTT. Translated: CASSRGQYNSPLHF.